This T cell receptor (beta chain) appears in the sequencing data of a study of human T cells and chemical hapten exposure (dated by TCRdb to the early 2020s). For context, the study as a whole: For sensitization, 2% DPC in acetone was applied to a roughly 2 cm by roughly 2 cm area of upper inner arm skin. Weekly therapeutic DPC doses were additionally applied to the scalp of patients throughout the roughly 24-week study period. Patch testing was performed on the upper back with Finn chambers containing 0.01% DPC, and the patch tests were scored after 6 days according to International Contact Dermatitis Research Group standards. Most of the patients in the cohort were female, and the cohort covered alopecia areata with under or over 50% scalp involvement, alopecia totalis and alopecia universalis. The libraries were sequenced as a pool, and the TCR yield per sample differed mostly because of small variations in library volumes within the pool. The study tracked peripheral blood TCR repertoire changes in vivo during primary and secondary sensitization to the hapten diphenylcyclopropenone (DPC) in alopecia patients. Patient blood was sampled pre-sensitization (week 0) and at 2, 6 and about 24 weeks after DPC sensitization. Blood for TCR sequencing was provided by twenty-nine alopecia patients at one to four time points (pre-sensitization, 2, 6 and 24 weeks). Here is what the overall study found, with its caveats: A positive correlation was found between the number of PT1 expanded TCRs and patch test score, with significance reached at thresholds 8, 16 and 32 but not 4. The number of TCRs above 1 in 1000 frequency did not change with DPC sensitization; there was no evidence of global repertoire structure alterations. Significantly more large CDR3 similarity clusters were formed by expanded TCRs than by pre-sensitization or healthy control sets, consistent with antigen-driven responses. Because all patients had alopecia, a presumed autoimmune disease, the immune response of the patients might differ from that of healthy individuals. After repeated subsampling, changes were observed in the strength of the expansion versus patch-test correlation and in the threshold at which the correlation became significant.

CDR1 is given as SGHTA and CDR2 as FQGNSA, both from the germline V gene. The CDR3 covers 15 residues, taking in both the cysteine and the phenylalanine. The sequence is cut down to CDR3 DNA, 45 bases in frame from base 1. V lost 4 bases and J lost 0 bases; the stretch between them is 9 bases long. Interpreted using the paper, the time point label stands for: patch test 2, 6 weeks after DPC sensitization. The treatment or condition label, as the study defines it: therapeutic diphenylcyclopropenone sensitization with weekly scalp DPC. At each patch-test visit, blood was drawn before the patch test was applied. Eligible patients were aged 18 to 70, diagnosed with alopecia, deemed suitable for DPC therapy, and excluded if pregnant. Total RNA was extracted from unfractionated whole blood collected in Tempus Blood RNA tubes. This clonotype was recorded once. The antigen it binds to is not known. No base-level quality is on record; no much larger clone is a single base apart. A single read counts as weak evidence.

The library was generated by RACE. The sequencing machine was a NextSeq 500. During library preparation, unique molecular identifiers were attached to individual cDNA molecules so that TCRs could be counted quantitatively and reproducibly. From each blood RNA sample, both TCR alpha and TCR beta chains were sequenced. The original methods were these. Samples had a median of roughly 91,000 TCRs, with a range from 23,224 to 690,600. V, J and CDR3 annotation of the TCR reads was performed with the Decombinator software suite. For PS versus PT1 abundance plots, all samples were subsampled to the same number of TCRs (28,000). TCRs were defined as expanded if absent before sensitization and observed at least eight times at the 2-week time point. TCRdb reanalyzed the raw reads on its own, using fastp at Q25 for trimming and MiXCR for clone calling, and kept in-frame beta chains. When rows share a CDR3 protein, they turn into one entry using the most common DNA and genes. The V and J calls come from TCRdb's annotation, not from the publication. The table for this sample lists under 450,000 distinct CDR3 sequences; about 6% of them were counted only once. The ten top clones hold 5% to 6% of the sample.

The clonotype was recovered from a woman younger than 35 with alopecia areata. Some clones in this sample may be carry-over from other donors' samples. The sequenced sample was whole blood, obtained in connection with sensitization to the hapten diphenylcyclopropenone (DPC). The sequence links TRBV7-2 to TRBJ2-2; TRBD1 could be the D gene, as 5 bases match. The DNA is as follows: TGTGCCAGCAGCTCAGACAGCGCGAACACCGGGGAGCTGTTTTTT. Its protein is CASSSDSANTGELFF.